These T cell receptor beta chains were read from a single sample in a study of human T cells and chemical hapten exposure. Using its own MiXCR run on the reads, TCRdb lists one record per CDR3 protein. The data show fewer than 150,000 distinct CDR3 sequences, more than 8.5% seen once. Sample: whole blood. The receptors originated from a human donor in good health. Some clones in this sample may be carry-over from other donors' samples. The CDR3 runs from the conserved cysteine through the conserved F or W.

v_call,j_call,cdr3_aa
TRBV6-1,TRBJ2-1,CASSEEMGLGNEQFF
TRBV6-2/TRBV6-3,TRBJ2-7,CASRLQGAGAGISSYEQYF
TRBV7-2,TRBJ1-5,CASSLGSYSNQPQHF
TRBV27,TRBJ2-3,CASSSGHRTDTQYF
TRBV19,TRBJ2-7,CASSVGGSEQYF
TRBV12-3/TRBV12-4,TRBJ1-2,CASSPDRGHGYTF
TRBV6-6,TRBJ1-2,CASSYSKGGLLRQDGYGYTF
TRBV4-2,TRBJ2-5,CASSQDGGSEETQYF
TRBV12-3/TRBV12-4,TRBJ1-5,CASSLFFSPDSNQPQHF
TRBV11-2,TRBJ2-7,CASSFGGYEQYF
TRBV6-5,TRBJ1-2,CASSPGQGNRHGYGYTF
TRBV29-1,TRBJ1-5,CSVMKDGDQPQHF
TRBV12-3/TRBV12-4,TRBJ2-2,CASSFGEGGELFF
TRBV13,TRBJ1-4,CASSLVAAGGNEKLFF
TRBV5-1,TRBJ1-1,CASSHPTPNTEAFF
TRBV12-3/TRBV12-4,TRBJ1-4,CASRSTAGDEKLFF
TRBV21-1,TRBJ2-6,CARRSLEGEGGTGANVLTF
TRBV6-2/TRBV6-3,TRBJ1-2,CASSSEVRLPVYGYTF
TRBV5-1,TRBJ1-1,CASSLVSDRANTEAFF
TRBV6-2/TRBV6-3,TRBJ2-7,CASRTAYEQYF
TRBV5-1,TRBJ1-1,CASSLEAHTEAFF
TRBV12-3/TRBV12-4,TRBJ2-7,CASSLGRDTEQYF
TRBV7-2,TRBJ2-3,CASSRAGSSTDTQYF
TRBV13,TRBJ2-1,CASSLYRRDRGRSSYNEQFF
TRBV10-3,TRBJ2-1,CAISESTLEQFF
TRBV10-2,TRBJ2-1,CASSGARESYNEQFF
TRBV25-1,TRBJ1-4,CASSAEKLFF
TRBV12-5,TRBJ1-5,CASGLGGDYSNQPQHF
TRBV20-1,TRBJ1-2,CSAVPGTGAYGYTF
TRBV7-9,TRBJ2-2,CASSPTGGNTGELFF
TRBV2,TRBJ2-3,CASSEPLLAGNTDTQYF
TRBV3-1,TRBJ1-4,CASSQGRGSEKLFF